This T cell receptor (beta chain) was documented in a study of shared clonotypes between healthy human individuals. CDR1 is SEHNR and CDR2 is FQNEAQ in the germline V gene (reference sequence). This CDR3 region has 14 residues. Trimming cost V 5 bases and J 1 base, with 11 bases left between them. Clones were sequenced by immunoSEQ multiplex PCR, and TCRdb holds only the in-frame ones, with some missing. The sample has roughly 680,000 clones; 72% are singletons. This TCR was sampled from a woman aged 25 to 39 in good health. This chain links TRBV7-9 with TRBJ1-2, with a possible D match to TRBD1 (5 bases). Material: memory CD4+ T cells sorted from blood. Sample subset: CD45RA-negative fraction. DNA for the CDR3: TGTGCCAGCAGCCTCCTGACAGATAACTATGGCTACACCTTC. It is translated as CASSLLTDNYGYTF.